The rows below give T cell receptor beta chains drawn from one sample of a study of radiotherapy plus CTLA-4 blockade in lung cancer. Clones were sequenced by immunoSEQ multiplex PCR, and TCRdb holds only the in-frame ones, with some missing. The sample has about 45,000 clones, around 73% seen once. The source material was peripheral blood, sampled from a patient treated with radiotherapy plus ipilimumab. Receptor source: a human donor with non-small cell lung cancer who had a complete response to radiotherapy plus ipilimumab. Both conserved end residues are part of each CDR3. D genes are given only for firm matches. Clone size, where shown, is once, few, many, or a class for clones that have expanded.

V gene	D gene	J gene	clone size	CDR3 DNA	CDR3 protein
TRBV28	.	TRBJ2-2	.	TGTGCCAGCAGCCCCACGAACACCGGGGAGCTGTTTTTT	CASSPTNTGELFF
TRBV6-7	TRBD1	TRBJ1-5	.	TGTGCCAGCAGTATGTGCCGGGACAGGGGATTTTATAGCAATCAGCCCCAGCATTTT	CASSMCRDRGFYSNQPQHF
TRBV28	TRBD1	TRBJ1-5	.	TGTGCCAGCAGATGGGACAGGGGAAGGGAGAAGCCCCAGCATTTT	CASRWDRGREKPQHF
TRBV30	.	TRBJ1-1	.	TGTGCCTGGACCCGTCTGAACACTGAAGCTTTCTTT	CAWTRLNTEAFF
TRBV5-1	.	TRBJ2-4	.	TGCGCCAGCAGCCGAGACAGACCAAACATTCAGTACTTC	CASSRDRPNIQYF
TRBV2	.	TRBJ1-2	.	TGTGCCAGCAGTACGCGGAGATCCTCTAACTATGGCTACACCTTC	CASSTRRSSNYGYTF
TRBV19	.	TRBJ1-1	.	TGTGCCAGTAGTATGCAGGGAGGTCACACTGAAGCTTTCTTT	CASSMQGGHTEAFF
TRBV11-2	.	TRBJ2-3	.	TGTGCCAGCAGCTTAGATCACAACACAGATACGCAGTATTTT	CASSLDHNTDTQYF
TRBV18	TRBD1	TRBJ2-1	.	TGTGCCAGCTCACCGGCTTTACAGGGGATTGATGAGCAGTTCTTC	CASSPALQGIDEQFF
TRBV7-6	.	TRBJ1-1	few	TGTGCCAGCAGCTTATATAAGGGTGCGGGCACTGAAGCTTTCTTT	CASSLYKGAGTEAFF
TRBV28	.	TRBJ2-7	.	TGTGCCAGCACACCCGCACAGTTTGGGTCCTACGAGCAGTACTTC	CASTPAQFGSYEQYF
TRBV19	.	TRBJ2-7	.	TGTGCCAGTAGGCTCCAGGGAACGTCCTCCTACGAGCAGTACTTC	CASRLQGTSSYEQYF
TRBV29-1	.	TRBJ1-3	.	TGCAGCGTTTCCAAGTCGGGCGGGAACACCATATATTTT	CSVSKSGGNTIYF
TRBV4-1	.	TRBJ2-2	.	TGCGCCAGCAGCCAGGAAGGACTTCCTAACACCGGGGAGCTGTTTTTT	CASSQEGLPNTGELFF
TRBV25-1	TRBD1	TRBJ2-5	.	TGTGCCAGCAGTGAATTAGGATCCGGGACAGGGGTTGAGACCCAGTACTTC	CASSELGSGTGVETQYF
TRBV27	TRBD2	TRBJ2-1	.	TGTGCCAGCAGTCCAGCGGGAGGGATCTACAATGAGCAGTTCTTC	CASSPAGGIYNEQFF
TRBV30	TRBD1	TRBJ2-1	.	TGTGCCTGGAGGGGACAGGGGAGCCATGAGCAGTTCTTC	CAWRGQGSHEQFF
TRBV2	.	TRBJ2-4	.	TGTGCCAGCTGGTCCTATGAGGGAGGTCCCAAAAACATTCAGTACTTC	CASWSYEGGPKNIQYF
TRBV28	.	TRBJ2-7	few	TGTGCCAGCAGTTTCGAGTCGCAGGGCGCCTACGAGCAGTACTTC	CASSFESQGAYEQYF
TRBV10-3	TRBD1	TRBJ2-5	.	TGTGCCATCAGTGCGGGACAGGTGTACCAAGAGACCCAGTACTTC	CAISAGQVYQETQYF
TRBV7-8	TRBD1	TRBJ1-6	.	TGTGCCAGCAGGCCGGCGTGGGCAGGGGGAAATTCACCCCTCCACTTT	CASRPAWAGGNSPLHF
TRBV19	.	TRBJ1-5	few	TGTGCCAGTAGTATAGTCGGTCGGCAGCCCCAGCATTTT	CASSIVGRQPQHF
TRBV6-5	.	TRBJ1-1	.	TGTGCCGCCCAAAGGGAGTTGCACACTGAAGCTTTCTTT	CAAQRELHTEAFF
TRBV30	.	TRBJ1-2	.	TGTGCCCATCAGGACAAGGCTAACTATGGCTACACCTTC	CAHQDKANYGYTF
TRBV4-1	TRBD2	TRBJ2-7	.	TGCGCCAGCAGCGTCGGGACTAGCGGGAGCTACGAGCAGTACTTC	CASSVGTSGSYEQYF
TRBV10-1	.	TRBJ2-1	.	TGCGCCAGCAGTGAAGGGGGCTCCTACAATGAGCAGTTCTTC	CASSEGGSYNEQFF
TRBV7-9	.	TRBJ2-1	.	TGTGCCAGCAGCCAAGGTGACAGGTCCCACAATGAGCAGTTCTTC	CASSQGDRSHNEQFF
TRBV6-5	TRBD2	TRBJ2-5	.	TGTGCCAGCAGTTACCTACTAGCGGGAGGGCCCGGAACCCAGTACTTC	CASSYLLAGGPGTQYF
TRBV7-9	.	TRBJ1-5	.	TGTGCCAGCAGCTCTTGGAGTCAGCCCCAGCATTTT	CASSSWSQPQHF
TRBV27	.	TRBJ2-6	.	TGTGCCAGCAGTTCCAGTCCTGGGGCCAACGTCCTGACTTTC	CASSSSPGANVLTF
TRBV21-1	.	TRBJ2-3	.	TGTGCCAGCAGCCAGAGGGACAGGGAAGAAGATACGCAGTATTTT	CASSQRDREEDTQYF
TRBV4-1	.	TRBJ1-3	.	TGCGCCAGCAGCCAAGGGGAGGGCAGAAACACCATATATTTT	CASSQGEGRNTIYF
TRBV2	.	TRBJ1-6	.	TGTGCCAGCAGGGACAGTTCCGGTTCACCCCTCCACTTT	CASRDSSGSPLHF
TRBV5-1	TRBD1	TRBJ2-7	.	TGCGCCAGCAGCCAGACAGGGAGCAGTCACAACGAGCAGTACTTC	CASSQTGSSHNEQYF
TRBV30	TRBD1	TRBJ2-2	.	TGTGCCTGGAGTACAGGGGTCGACACCGGGGAGCTGTTTTTT	CAWSTGVDTGELFF
TRBV19	TRBD1	TRBJ2-1	.	TGTGCCAGTAGTACTCTCAGGCAGGGGGCGCTCGGCATCCTCTCCTACAATGAGCAGTTCTTC	CASSTLRQGALGILSYNEQFF
TRBV25-1	TRBD2	TRBJ2-1	once	TGTGCCAGCACCACGATCAGCGGGAGGGGGCAGTTCTTC	CASTTISGRGQFF
TRBV11-2	.	TRBJ2-5	.	TGTGCCAGCAGCTTCGCCGGGGAAGAGACCCAGTACTTC	CASSFAGEETQYF
TRBV4-1	.	TRBJ2-5	few	TGCGCCAGCAGCCAAGATGCTCGCGTTTTCCAAGAGACCCAGTACTTC	CASSQDARVFQETQYF
TRBV7-2	TRBD2	TRBJ2-2	.	TGTGCCAGCAGCAACCGACTAGCAGGTTCCGGGGAGCTGTTTTTT	CASSNRLAGSGELFF
TRBV7-2	.	TRBJ2-1	.	TGTGCCAGCAGCGGACTCCGCTCCTACAATGAGCAGTTCTTC	CASSGLRSYNEQFF
TRBV12-5	TRBD2	TRBJ2-1	.	TGTGCTAGTGGTTTTGGTACTATAGAAGGACTAGCGGGACACTCCTACAATGAGCAGTTCTTC	CASGFGTIEGLAGHSYNEQFF
TRBV6-1	TRBD1	TRBJ2-7	few	TGTGCCAGCAGTGAACAACCGGGACAGGGACACGACGAGCAGTACTTC	CASSEQPGQGHDEQYF
TRBV19	TRBD1	TRBJ1-4	.	TGTGCCAGCCGGGACAGGGATTCAACAACTAATGAAAAACTGTTTTTT	CASRDRDSTTNEKLFF
TRBV27	.	TRBJ1-3	few	TGTGCCAGCAGTTTAAGTCGGGGGAACACCATATATTTT	CASSLSRGNTIYF
TRBV6-5	.	TRBJ2-2	.	TGTGCCAGCAGTTACTGGGGGGTCGGGGTAACCGGGGAGCTGTTTTTT	CASSYWGVGVTGELFF
TRBV27	.	TRBJ2-7	.	TGTGCCAGCAGTTTAAAAGGGGTGGCCTACGAGCAGTACTTC	CASSLKGVAYEQYF
TRBV28	TRBD2	TRBJ2-7	.	TGTGCCAGCAGTTCTCCCTTCCAGGCTAGCGGGAGATACGAGCAGTACTTC	CASSSPFQASGRYEQYF
TRBV7-2	.	TRBJ1-6	.	TGTGCCAGCAGCTCGGCGGGAACGACAGTGAGCTCCTATAATTCACCCCTCCACTTT	CASSSAGTTVSSYNSPLHF
TRBV11-3	TRBD1	TRBJ1-1	.	TGTGCCAGCAGCCCAGGGGGCACTGAAGCTTTCTTT	CASSPGGTEAFF
TRBV7-6	TRBD2	TRBJ2-5	.	TGTGCCAGCAGCTTAGCCGGGACTAGCGGAGAGACCCAGTACTTC	CASSLAGTSGETQYF
TRBV5-4	.	TRBJ2-7	few	TGTGCCAGCAGCTTCGGGAACTACGAGCAGTACTTC	CASSFGNYEQYF
TRBV30	.	TRBJ1-4	.	TGTGCCTGGACCGCAGTCCGGGGGACTAATGAAAAACTGTTTTTT	CAWTAVRGTNEKLFF
TRBV18	TRBD2	TRBJ2-7	.	TGTGCCAGCTCACATACTAGCGGGGGGACCTACGAGCAGTACTTC	CASSHTSGGTYEQYF
TRBV15	.	TRBJ1-1	.	TGTGCCACCAGCAGAGGAGGTGCAAAGATGAACACTGAAGCTTTCTTT	CATSRGGAKMNTEAFF
TRBV30	TRBD2	TRBJ2-1	.	TGTGCCTGGAGTGAAACTAGCGGGAGACCCTACAATGAGCAGTTCTTC	CAWSETSGRPYNEQFF
TRBV11-2	.	TRBJ2-2	.	TGTGCCAGCAGCGTTCATTTGGCTTTGAACACCGGGGAGCTGTTTTTT	CASSVHLALNTGELFF